This TCR beta chain was sequenced during a study of CD8 T cells in ankylosing spondylitis. Using its own MiXCR run on the 5' RACE reads, TCRdb lists one record per CDR3 protein. The table includes around 300,000 distinct CDR3 sequences, roughly 10% detected once. This clonotype was recorded a few times. Germline lookup yields CDR1 SGHRS and CDR2 YFSETQ. The CDR3 runs to 16 residues. V lost 5 bases, J lost 2 bases, and 8 bases stayed unmatched. This clonotype was obtained from a female donor with ankylosing spondylitis or in good health (not recorded which). V and J are TRBV5-1 and TRBJ2-5; 11 nucleotides agree with TRBD2. Sequencing was done on a sample of blood, either unsorted or a sorted T cell fraction (not recorded which). DNA for the CDR3: TGCGCCAGCAGTAGCGGGAGGGCCTTTAAACAAGAGACCCAGTACTTC. The encoded protein is CASSSGRAFKQETQYF.